These 28 T cell receptor beta chains were sequenced from one sample in a study of T cells in Graves' hyperthyroidism and ophthalmopathy. Researchers took RNA transcripts and amplified the TCR beta CDR3 regions from them. A first-round RT-PCR of the TCR CDR3 used the HTBI primer set. One entry per CDR3 protein results from TCRdb running MiXCR on the multiplex PCR reads. The sample yields roughly 100,000 distinct CDR3 sequences, around 50% seen once. The sequenced material came from blood. These receptors came from a woman in her 40s with Graves' hyperthyroidism.

J is TRBJ1-4 and V is TRBV2; 7 bases match TRBD1. Losses at the gene ends were 6 bases for V and 1 base for J; bases not matched to a gene: 8. CDR3 length: 16 residues. Germline CDR1 SNHLY, CDR2 FYNNEI. As DNA, the CDR3 is TGTGCCAGCAGCCAAGTAGCAGGGGGAACTAATGAAAAACTGTTTTTT. Translation: CASSQVAGGTNEKLFF.

This clonotype appeared a few times. The junction and the germline gene differ at one end; a read error may be behind it. The V and J genes are TRBV10-3 and TRBJ1-4, with TRBD1 identical over 7 bases. The CDR3 sequence is 15 residues long. Looked up from germline, CDR1 is ENHRY and CDR2 is SYGVKD. The CDR3 sequence: CASSLYGGGAEKLFF. For the CDR3, the DNA is TGTGCCAGCAGTTTATATGGAGGGGGCGCGGAAAAACTGTTTTTT.

This clonotype was counted at least ten times. The genes are TRBV19 and TRBJ2-2, with D hard to call. This CDR3 is 13 amino acids long. Germline CDR1 is LNHDA and CDR2 is SQIVND (reference sequence). The V end lost 5 bases, the J end lost 0 bases, and 4 bases lay between the germline ends. The CDR3: CASSPANTGELFF. The CDR3 region has the DNA TGTGCCAGTAGTCCGGCGAACACCGGGGAGCTGTTTTTT.

This chain uses TRBV9 with TRBJ1-5; tentatively, D is TRBD1 (5 bases). There are 16 residues in the CDR3. Trimming cost V 3 bases and J 11 bases, with 24 bases left between them. Looked up from germline, CDR1 is SGDLS and CDR2 is YYNGEE. The CDR3 DNA reads as TGTGCCAGCAGCGAAAGGACCGAGCGGGGGAGGGAGACCCAGCATTTT. The encoded protein is CASSERTERGRETQHF.

This clonotype was seen ten or more times. V usage is TRBV20-1 and J usage is TRBJ2-7; D gene ambiguous. Germline CDR1 reads DFQATT; CDR2 reads SNEGSKA (reference sequence). This CDR3 comprises 11 residues. V gave up 3 bases and J gave up 9 bases, with 12 bases separating them. The CDR3 sequence is CSASLPSGQYF. In DNA, the CDR3 is TGCAGTGCTAGCCTTCCTTCAGGGCAGTACTTC.

This clonotype was counted ten times or more. The V and J genes are TRBV29-1 and TRBJ2-5; TRBD2 matches at 10 bases. The CDR3 contains 12 residues. Germline-derived CDR1 and CDR2 are SQVTM and ANQGSEA. The trim removed 5 bases at V and 5 bases at J, leaving 2 bases unmatched. CDR3 DNA sequence: TGCAGCGTTTCTAGCGGGAGTGAGACCCAGTACTTC. This gives the protein CSVSSGSETQYF. Full variable domain (missing parts from reference TRBV29-1 and TRBJ2-5): SAVISQKPSRDICQRGTSLTIQCQVDSQVTMMFWYRQQPGQSLTLIATANQGSEATYESGFVIDKFPISRPNLTFSTLTVSNMSPEDSSIYLCSVSSGSETQYFGPGTRLLVL.

This clonotype was seen repeatedly, ten times or more. This chain connects TRBV2 to TRBJ1-5; 10 bases are a match to TRBD1. This CDR3 spans 15 amino acids. V shed 6 bases, J shed 7 bases, and the junction held 9 bases outside the gene matches. From germline, CDR1 is SNHLY and CDR2 FYNNEI. The CDR3 DNA reads TGTGCCAGCAGACCGGGACAGGGGATGGGGCAGCCCCAGCATTTT. Its translation is CASRPGQGMGQPQHF.

As DNA, the CDR3 is TGCAGCGTTGCGACTAGCGGGAGAGGCCAAGAGACCCAGTACTTC. Encoded protein: CSVATSGRGQETQYF. This rearrangement joins TRBV29-1 to TRBJ2-5, with 12 bases fitting TRBD2. This CDR3 contains 15 residues. The V and J ends lost 4 bases and 1 base, in that order; junction bases with no gene match: 4. CDR1 and CDR2 from the germline V gene are SQVTM and ANQGSEA.

There are many counts of this clonotype. This chain links TRBV20-1 with TRBJ2-7; possibly TRBD1 for D (7 bases). The germline V gene encodes CDR1 DFQATT and CDR2 SNEGSKA (reference sequence). Trimming stripped 3 bases from V and 4 bases from J, with 16 bases between. The CDR3 runs to 14 residues. CDR3 sequence (DNA): TGCAGTGCTAGCAACCGACAGGGAGGTTACGAGCAGTACTTC. It specifies CSASNRQGGYEQYF.

The chain carries TRBV6-5 and TRBJ1-2, with 11 bases that match TRBD1. CDR3 length: 18 amino acids. Germline values: CDR1 MNHEY, CDR2 SVGAGI. Trimming took 0 bases from V and 7 from J; bases not matched to a gene: 13. The CDR3 region is CASSYSIRTGGAMLGYTF. The CDR3, as DNA: TGTGCCAGCAGTTACTCGATCCGGACAGGGGGCGCAATGCTTGGCTACACCTTC.

To note about this clonotype: The conserved phenylalanine or tryptophan normally closing the CDR3 is absent here, so this likely arose from a read error. The limits of the CDR3 on the DNA are not certain, so only TCRdb's listed CDR3 is given. The J gene is TRBJ2-6, the V gene TRBV25-1. The CDR3 spans 8 amino acids, including both terminal residues. Looked up from germline, CDR1 is MGHDK and CDR2 is SYGVNS. The CDR3 loop reads CASSEWSA.

DNA for the CDR3: TGTGCCAGCAGTTTCGAGGGGACAGCAGGGTATGGCTACACCATATATTTT. It yields the protein CASSFEGTAGYGYTIYF. J is TRBJ1-3 and V is TRBV6-6, with TRBD1 matching over 7 bases. Germline V gene lookup returns CDR1 MNHNY and CDR2 SVGAGI (reference sequence). The CDR3 totals 17 residues. V lost 4 bases to trimming and J lost 8 bases; unmatched junction nucleotides: 17.

The V and J genes are TRBV12-3 or TRBV12-4 and TRBJ1-3; no reliable D call. Deletions cut 1 base from V and 13 bases from J, with 11 bases between. The length of the CDR3 is 12 residues. In DNA form, the CDR3 reads TGTGCCAGCAGTTTAGTTGCCAGCAAAATATATTTT. Protein sequence: CASSLVASKIYF.

This clonotype came up many times. This chain links TRBV29-1 with TRBJ2-7; D gene unclear. CDR3 size: 12 residues. Between the trimmed V and J ends, which lost 0 bases and 2 bases, there was a span of 5 bases. Germline CDR1 SQVTM, CDR2 ANQGSEA. Written as DNA, the CDR3 is TGCAGCGTTGAAGAGGAGACCTACGAGCAGTACTTC. Translated, it gives CSVEEETYEQYF.

With regard to this clonotype: Sequence at one end of the junction differs from germline and may be a read error. The chain combines TRBV7-9 with TRBJ2-7, with 14 bases lining up with TRBD2. This CDR3 spans 18 amino acids. From germline, CDR1 is SEHNR and CDR2 FQNEAQ (reference sequence). For the CDR3, the DNA is TGCGCCAGCAGCCAAGTCGCCCCGGGACTAGCGGGAGCGTACGAGCAGTACTTC. Translation gives CASSQVAPGLAGAYEQYF. Supplemented by reference TRBV7-9 and TRBJ2-7, the full variable domain reads DTGVSQNPRHKITKRGQNVTFRCDPISEHNRLYWYRQTLGQGPEFLTYFQNEAQLEKSRLLSDRFSAERPKGSFSTLEIQRTEQGDSAMYLCASSQVAPGLAGAYEQYFGPGTRLTVT.

Here the CDR3 DNA reads TGCAGCTTGAGGAGCGGGAGGGCAGATACGCAGTATTTT. This codes for CSLRSGRADTQYF. The chain combines TRBV29-1 with TRBJ2-3; 10 nucleotides line up with TRBD2. The V gene's germline CDR1 is SQVTM and CDR2 ANQGSEA. The CDR3 contains 13 residues. J lost 4 bases, V lost 8 bases, and 6 bases had no gene match.

This clonotype was seen more than once but under ten times. The chain joins TRBV5-1 to TRBJ2-7, with TRBD1 matching over 8 bases. The last part of the DNA fits TRBJ2-5 better; the J call may be wrong. The CDR3 runs 15 residues. The germline gives CDR1 SGHRS, CDR2 YFSETQ. The CDR3 DNA reads TGCGCCAGCAGCTTCGGACAGGGACGAACGGAGACCCAGTACTTC. It translates to CASSFGQGRTETQYF.

V gene TRBV7-9 combines with J gene TRBJ2-7, with D tentatively TRBD2 (5 bases). Germline CDR1 and CDR2: SEHNR and FQNEAQ (reference sequence). V lost 3 bases to trimming and J lost 5 bases, with 17 bases between them. The CDR3 runs to 15 residues. The CDR3 protein is CASSFTDGMVDEQYF. In DNA, the CDR3 is TGTGCCAGCAGCTTTACAGACGGGATGGTCGACGAGCAGTACTTC.

This clonotype appeared many times. The gene calls are TRBV27 and TRBJ2-7; D gene unclear. The V end lost 5 bases, the J end lost 2 bases, and 4 bases lay between the germline ends. The germline V gene has CDR1 MNHEY and CDR2 SMNVEV (reference sequence). The CDR3 spans 11 residues. The CDR3 DNA sequence: TGTGCCAGCAGTGGGCCCTACGAGCAGTACTTC. This encodes CASSGPYEQYF.

This clonotype has a handful of counts. This chain uses TRBV7-2 with TRBJ2-7; the match to TRBD1 covers 8 bases. The CDR3 is made up of 13 amino acids. Per the germline V gene, CDR1 is SGHTA and CDR2 is FQGNSA. Trimming cost V 6 bases and J 3 bases; bases outside gene matches: 4. CDR3 DNA sequence: TGTGCCAGCAGACCTACAGGGGGCTACGAGCAGTACTTC. Its protein product is CASRPTGGYEQYF.

This clonotype was detected many times. The rearrangement uses TRBV12-3 or TRBV12-4 and TRBJ2-2; D possibly uses TRBD1 or TRBD2 (5 bases each). Trimming took off 1 base at V and 2 bases at J, with 14 bases between the two ends. The CDR3 has 17 amino acids. The CDR3: CASSLGDGRVNTGELFF. In nucleotides, the CDR3 is TGTGCCAGCAGTTTAGGGGACGGGCGGGTAAACACCGGGGAGCTGTTTTTT.

The chain couples TRBV29-1 to TRBJ2-7; 8 bases are a match to TRBD1. V dropped 7 bases and J dropped 2; count of bases not matched to a gene: 13. From germline, CDR1 is SQVTM and CDR2 ANQGSEA. The CDR3 extends over 15 amino acids. The CDR3 loop is CSASSLRDRTYEQYF. The CDR3 coding sequence is TGCAGCGCCAGCAGCTTGAGGGACAGGACCTACGAGCAGTACTTC.

This clonotype was found many times. This chain uses TRBV6-5 with TRBJ1-5; perhaps TRBD1 as D (5 bases). The CDR3 sequence is 14 residues long. Trimming left V 7 bases short and J 1 base short, with 11 bases between. Germline V gene data show CDR1 as MNHEY and CDR2 as SVGAGI. Written as DNA, the CDR3 is TGTGCCAGCACCAGGGTGGGGAGCAATCAGCCCCAGCATTTT. Residues: CASTRVGSNQPQHF.

Worth noting for this clonotype: As the CDR3 is not closed by the conserved phenylalanine or tryptophan, this likely results from a read error. The DNA is left out, because the CDR3 cannot be placed on it with certainty; the CDR3 is given as TCRdb lists it. The chain joins TRBV20-1 to TRBJ2-5; the table's D call, TRBD1, was not checked against the DNA. The germline V gene has CDR1 DFQATT and CDR2 SNEGSKA (reference sequence). The CDR3 contains 8 residues when both ends are counted. CDR3 amino acids: CRGVGWLS.

For this clonotype: The junction does not match germline at one end; this may be a read error. The chain joins TRBV5-6 to TRBJ2-5; TRBD2 aligns across 11 bases. The CDR3 is 14 residues long. In germline, CDR1 is SGHDT, CDR2 YYEEEE. For the CDR3, the DNA is TGTGCCAGCAGCCACACTAGCGGGAGTGAGACCCAGCACTTC. It encodes CASSHTSGSETQHF.

The rearrangement joins TRBV9 to TRBJ1-4, with a weak D call TRBD1 (6 bases). V lost 2 bases and J lost 5, with 7 bases in between. The CDR3 has 13 amino acids. Per germline, CDR1 SGDLS and CDR2 YYNGEE. The DNA for the CDR3 is TGTGCCAGCAGCGTCCAGGGGAATGAAAAACTGTTTTTT. Its protein product is CASSVQGNEKLFF.

The sample holds many counts of this clonotype. This sequence joins TRBV19 and TRBJ1-1; D is undetermined. Trimming cost V 9 bases and J 0 bases, with 2 bases left between them. The V gene's germline CDR1 is LNHDA and CDR2 SQIVND (reference sequence). The CDR3 has 10 amino acids. The CDR3 spells CASMNTEAFF. The CDR3 DNA reads TGTGCCAGCATGAACACTGAAGCTTTCTTT.

J is TRBJ2-5 and V is TRBV6-5; 8 bases agree with TRBD1. V gave up 6 bases and J gave up 6 bases; unmatched junction bases: 6. The CDR3 runs 13 residues. Germline V lookup: CDR1 MNHEY, CDR2 SVGAGI. CDR3 residues: CASSVGTGKTQYF. The CDR3 DNA is TGTGCCAGCAGCGTAGGGACAGGAAAGACCCAGTACTTC.